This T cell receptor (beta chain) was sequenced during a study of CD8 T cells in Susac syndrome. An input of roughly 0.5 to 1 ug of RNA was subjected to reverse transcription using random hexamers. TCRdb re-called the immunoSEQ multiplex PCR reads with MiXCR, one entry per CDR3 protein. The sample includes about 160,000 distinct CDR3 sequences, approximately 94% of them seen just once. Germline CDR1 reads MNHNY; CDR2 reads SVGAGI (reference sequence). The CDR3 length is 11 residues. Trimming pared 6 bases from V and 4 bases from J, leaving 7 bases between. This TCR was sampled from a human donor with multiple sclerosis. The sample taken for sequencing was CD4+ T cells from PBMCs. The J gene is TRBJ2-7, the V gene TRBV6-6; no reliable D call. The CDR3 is CASSQNYEQYF. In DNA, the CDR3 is TGTGCCAGCAGCCAAAATTACGAGCAGTACTTC.